This TCR beta chain was sequenced for a study of blood T cell repertoires in COVID-19. Study at large: Nucleic acid was either cDNA or gDNA, and it came from T cells, B-cell-depleted T cells, or PBMCs.

Assay used: immunoSEQ multiplex PCR; TCRdb lists only in-frame clones, some missing. The data contain more than 40,000 clones, more than 75% of them seen just once; the ten biggest clones take up over 7.5%. The CDR3 length is 16 residues. Germline V gene lookup returns CDR1 MNHNY and CDR2 SVGAGI (reference sequence). The V and J ends lost 4 bases and 2 bases, in that order; junction bases with no gene match: 5. Sequencing input: peripheral blood. This TCR was sampled from a man in his fifties or sixties with active COVID-19. J is TRBJ2-3 and V is TRBV6-6; 11 bases fit TRBD2. CDR3 bases: TGTGCCAGCAGTTCCCCTAGCGGGGGGCCCACAGATACGCAGTATTTT. Its translation: CASSSPSGGPTDTQYF.